The entry below describes one T cell receptor (beta chain). Its antigen is currently unknown. At the DNA level, this CDR3 is encoded by other sequences in the same sample as well. The germline V gene has CDR1 SQVTM and CDR2 ANQGSEA. The CDR3 extends over 13 amino acids. With 4 bases clipped from V and 5 bases from J, the junction kept 4 bases outside the gene matches. These data originate in a study of cytomegalovirus exposure and HLA in healthy donors. Study in general: Drawn from HLA-typed donors, 80 million to 100 million unique TCRs were held in an early data release. General observations from the study: A later analysis reported that several of the most significant clusters appeared to be linked to common viral pathogens, among them Epstein-Barr virus. V- and J-gene trimming in TCR beta was tied to a missense DCLRE1C variant by an analysis performed later.

Primers: 60 Vbeta forward and 13 Jbeta reverse. Here immunoSEQ multiplex PCR was the method, and the copy in TCRdb shows in-frame clones only, minus some. Of 150,000 to 200,000 clones in the sample, around 80% were seen once. Sequenced sample: PBMCs. This sequence joins TRBV29-1 and TRBJ2-2; 7 bases line up with TRBD1. This receptor was taken from a woman in her 30s in good health and CMV-seropositive. This chain's CDR3 is CSVGQGTTGELFF. CDR3 DNA sequence: TGCAGCGTTGGACAGGGTACGACCGGGGAGCTGTTTTTT.